Listed below are T cell receptor beta chains from one sample, sequenced in a study of graft-versus-host responses after intestinal transplantation. These receptors have no known antigen. The protocol was immunoSEQ multiplex PCR, while the TCRdb copy is restricted to in-frame clones and leaves out a portion. The sample includes some 130,000 clones, roughly 93% of them seen just once. The specimen was unstimulated CD4+ T cells sorted from spleen or lymph node cells, collected before intestinal transplant. Every receptor here comes from a human donor who received an intestinal transplant. Both conserved end residues are part of each CDR3. D genes are given only for firm matches. Clone size is given for some rows only: seen once, a few or many times, or a class if the clone is expanded.

clone size,J gene,D gene,V gene,CDR3 DNA,CDR3 protein
once,TRBJ2-1,-,TRBV5-1,TGCGCCAGCAGCGTCAGGTCCGGGCACAACGGGGGCAATGAGCAGTTCTTC,CASSVRSGHNGGNEQFF
-,TRBJ2-5,-,TRBV30,TGTGCCTGGGACAGGAGACTCCAAGAGACCCAGTACTTC,CAWDRRLQETQYF
-,TRBJ2-1,TRBD1,TRBV19,TGTGCCAGTAGTATTGAGGGGACAGGGACCCTATACAATGAGCAGTTCTTC,CASSIEGTGTLYNEQFF
-,TRBJ1-2,-,TRBV9,TGTGCCAGCAGCGTAGACAGGGTTGATGGCTACACCTTC,CASSVDRVDGYTF
few,TRBJ2-2,TRBD2,TRBV9,TGTGCCAGCGCCACTAGCGGGAGCCCCGGGGAGCTGTTTTTT,CASATSGSPGELFF
-,TRBJ1-2,-,TRBV7-2,TGTGCCAGCAGCTTAGGCGCGGCGGGCTATGGCTACACCTTC,CASSLGAAGYGYTF
-,TRBJ2-1,TRBD2,TRBV6-1,TGTGCCAGCAGTGGGGTGGCGGGAGGACTAGACAATGAGCAGTTCTTC,CASSGVAGGLDNEQFF
once,TRBJ2-6,TRBD2,TRBV29-1,TGCAGCGTTGGGGGACTAGCGGGAGGGCCCCACTCTGGGGCCAACGTCCTGACTTTC,CSVGGLAGGPHSGANVLTF
-,TRBJ1-2,-,TRBV28,TGTGCCAGCAGGTCCACCTACTATGGCTACACCTTC,CASRSTYYGYTF
-,TRBJ2-2,TRBD1,TRBV29-1,TGCATCGTACGGGGACAGCCCAACACCGGGGAGCTGTTTTTT,CIVRGQPNTGELFF
-,TRBJ2-1,TRBD2,TRBV6-5,TGTGCCAGCAGTTACGTAGCGGGGGATTACAATGAGCAGTTCTTC,CASSYVAGDYNEQFF
-,TRBJ1-2,TRBD1,TRBV6-6,TGTGCCAGCGCCTGGGGCGACAGGGGGAAAGGCTACACCTTC,CASAWGDRGKGYTF
-,TRBJ1-2,-,TRBV5-6,TGTGCCAGCAGCTCGGTGGGGGGGATGGGATATGGCTACACCTTC,CASSSVGGMGYGYTF
-,TRBJ2-7,-,TRBV30,TGTGCCTGGAGTGTCGGGTCCTACGAGCAGTACTTC,CAWSVGSYEQYF
-,TRBJ2-6,TRBD2,TRBV6-5,TGTGCCAGCCGGGGGGAAAATTCTGGGGCCAACGTCCTGACTTTC,CASRGENSGANVLTF
-,TRBJ2-5,-,TRBV9,TGTGCCAGCAGCGTAGGGCCGAGCACGGGGCAAGAGACCCAGTACTTC,CASSVGPSTGQETQYF
-,TRBJ2-2,-,TRBV27,TGTGCCAGCAGTATTTTATACTCTTCGAACACCGGGGAGCTGTTTTTT,CASSILYSSNTGELFF
-,TRBJ2-3,TRBD2,TRBV10-3,TGTGCCATCAGCGGACTAGCGGGAGGGCGAGATACGCAGTATTTT,CAISGLAGGRDTQYF
few,TRBJ1-2,-,TRBV5-1,TGCGCCAGCAGCGCAGACAGCTCCTATGGCTACACCTTC,CASSADSSYGYTF
-,TRBJ2-3,TRBD1,TRBV27,TGTGCCAGCAGTTTCGTCGGGACAGGGGAGGTTACGCAGTATTTT,CASSFVGTGEVTQYF
-,TRBJ2-3,TRBD1,TRBV5-1,TGCGCCAGCACAGAGGGACAGGGCTCAGATACGCAGTATTTT,CASTEGQGSDTQYF
once,TRBJ1-5,TRBD1,TRBV2,TGTGCCAGCAGTATCGCAGGGGGAGGACAGCCCCAGCATTTT,CASSIAGGGQPQHF